Listed here are 8 T cell receptor beta chains from one sample, sequenced in a study of blood T cell repertoires in COVID-19 (dated by TCRdb to the early 2020s). The receptor library was made with the immunoSEQ multiplex PCR assay. TCRdb re-hosts the immuneACCESS table, in-frame sequences only. Its copies lack some clones; in the studies checked, an unresolved V gene accounts for under half of them, and the cause for the rest is not known. The sample includes roughly 69,000 clones, with around four fifths observed a single time. Approximately 15% of the sample is in the top ten clones. Material: peripheral blood. These receptors all come from a man aged 60 to 69 with COVID-19, enrolled during active disease.

The V and J genes are TRBV30 and TRBJ1-5; D is perhaps TRBD1 (6 bases). Trimming removed 3 bases at V and 3 bases at J, with 12 bases between. Looked up from germline, CDR1 is GTSNPN and CDR2 is SVGIG (reference sequence). This CDR3 comprises 14 residues. CDR3 nucleotide sequence: TGTGCCTGGAGAAGCGGACAGCCCAATCAGCCCCAGCATTTT. Protein sequence: CAWRSGQPNQPQHF.

V is TRBV11-2 and J is TRBJ1-2; the D gene is possibly TRBD1 (6 bases). Germline loops: CDR1 SGHAT, CDR2 FQNNGV. CDR3 length: 14 amino acids. V was clipped by 1 base and J by 6 bases, with 12 bases between them. DNA of the CDR3: TGTGCCAGCAGCTTAGCCAGGGGTGGAGATGGCTACACCTTC. This translates into CASSLARGGDGYTF.

This clone has only one observation. This rearrangement joins TRBV27 to TRBJ2-7; 9 bases are a match to TRBD1. Germline V gene lookup returns CDR1 MNHEY and CDR2 SMNVEV (reference sequence). CDR3 length equals 13 residues. J was trimmed by 5 bases and V by 6 bases; bases with no gene match: 5. The CDR3 DNA reads as TGTGCCAGCAGCCGGGACAGGGCGCACGAGCAGTACTTC. Protein product: CASSRDRAHEQYF.

The rearrangement links TRBV6-5 to TRBJ2-7; 7 positions match TRBD2. The length of the CDR3 is 14 residues. Germline V gene data show CDR1 as MNHEY and CDR2 as SVGAGI. V dropped 7 bases and J dropped 4; count of bases not matched to a gene: 10. In DNA, the CDR3 is TGTGCCAGCAATAAAGAGTGGGGGGGATACGAGCAGTACTTC. This codes for CASNKEWGGYEQYF.

This sequence joins TRBV12-3 or TRBV12-4 and TRBJ2-2; D perhaps matches TRBD2 (5 bases). V was shortened by 5 bases and J by 4 bases, with 8 bases between the two germline ends. The CDR3 runs 13 residues. The CDR3 here is CASSRGFTGELFF. CDR3 nucleotide sequence: TGTGCCAGCAGTCGGGGATTCACCGGGGAGCTGTTTTTT.

The CDR3 DNA sequence: TGTGCCAGCAGCGTAGATCCCGACGACGGGGGCTACACCTTC. It translates to CASSVDPDDGGYTF. The chain recombines TRBV9 with TRBJ1-2, with D unclear. Germline loops: CDR1 SGDLS, CDR2 YYNGEE. The CDR3 runs to 14 residues. V shed 0 bases and J shed 8 bases, with 14 bases lying between them.

The chain recombines TRBV9 with TRBJ1-1; no clear D. CDR1 SGDLS and CDR2 YYNGEE come from the germline V gene. V was cut by 0 bases and J by 4 bases, with 10 bases left in between. The CDR3 runs 14 residues. The CDR3 DNA reads as TGTGCCAGCAGCGTAGGGCGGTTCGGCACTGAAGCTTTCTTT. It yields the protein CASSVGRFGTEAFF.

CDR3 protein: CASSEATGVEAFF. As DNA, the CDR3 is TGTGCCAGCAGTGAAGCGACGGGAGTAGAAGCTTTCTTT. The rearrangement links TRBV6-1 to TRBJ1-1; D not certain. This CDR3 has 13 amino acids. The V end lost 0 bases, the J end lost 8 bases, and 10 bases lay between the germline ends. Germline CDR1 is MNHNS and CDR2 is SASEGT.